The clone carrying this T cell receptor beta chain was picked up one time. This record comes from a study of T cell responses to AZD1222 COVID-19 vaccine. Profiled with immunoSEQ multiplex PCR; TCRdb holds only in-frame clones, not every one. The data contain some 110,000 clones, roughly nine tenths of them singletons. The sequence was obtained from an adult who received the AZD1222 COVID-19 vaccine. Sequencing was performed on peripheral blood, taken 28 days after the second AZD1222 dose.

The CDR3, as DNA: TGTGCCTGGAGCGGGCAGGGCGGGGAAAAACTGTTTTTT. Encoded protein: CAWSGQGGEKLFF. The chain combines TRBV30 with TRBJ1-4; the D gene is possibly TRBD1 (5 bases). The CDR3 covers 13 residues. The ends were cut back, 3 bases at V and 8 bases at J, with 13 bases in the middle. Germline V gives CDR1 GTSNPN, CDR2 SVGIG (reference sequence).